Each of the 2 T cell receptor beta chains below was sequenced from the same sample in a study of blood T cell repertoires in COVID-19. The table came from immunoSEQ multiplex PCR; TCRdb's copy has only in-frame clones and leaves some out. The data contain 190,000 or so clones, 87% of them seen just once; the ten biggest clones take up under 13%. Sequences were obtained from PBMCs or T cells enriched from blood (not recorded which). Receptors originate from a man between 18 and 29 years old with acute COVID-19.

The CDR3 nucleotides are TGTGCCTGGAGTAACAAGGGACTAGCGGGTGGTGAGCAGTTCTTC. This translates into CAWSNKGLAGGEQFF. The rearrangement links TRBV30 to TRBJ2-1; 12 positions match TRBD2. The CDR3 contains 15 residues. The V segment lost 2 bases and the J segment 9 bases; nucleotides outside the gene matches: 8. In germline, CDR1 is GTSNPN, CDR2 SVGIG (reference sequence).

This chain connects TRBV27 to TRBJ1-4; no clear D gene. The CDR3 has 15 residues. Trimming removed 6 bases at V and 0 bases at J, with 11 bases between. The V gene's germline CDR1 is MNHEY and CDR2 SMNVEV (reference sequence). DNA of the CDR3: TGTGCCAGCAGCCGAAACAGAGCAACTAATGAAAAACTGTTTTTT. This translates into CASSRNRATNEKLFF.